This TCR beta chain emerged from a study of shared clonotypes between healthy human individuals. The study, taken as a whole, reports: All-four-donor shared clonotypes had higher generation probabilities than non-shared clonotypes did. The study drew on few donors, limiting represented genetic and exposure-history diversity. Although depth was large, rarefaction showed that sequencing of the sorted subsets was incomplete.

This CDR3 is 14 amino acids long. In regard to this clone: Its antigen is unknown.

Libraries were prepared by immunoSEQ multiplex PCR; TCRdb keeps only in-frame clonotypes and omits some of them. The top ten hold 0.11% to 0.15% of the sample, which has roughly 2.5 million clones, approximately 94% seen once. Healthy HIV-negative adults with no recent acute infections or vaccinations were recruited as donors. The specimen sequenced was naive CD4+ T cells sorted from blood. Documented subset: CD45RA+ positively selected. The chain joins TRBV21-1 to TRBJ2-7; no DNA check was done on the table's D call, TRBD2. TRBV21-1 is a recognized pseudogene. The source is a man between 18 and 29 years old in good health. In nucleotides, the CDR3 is TGTGCCAGCAGCAGGCGGGGTGACTCCTACGAGCAGTACTTC. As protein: CASSRRGDSYEQYF.